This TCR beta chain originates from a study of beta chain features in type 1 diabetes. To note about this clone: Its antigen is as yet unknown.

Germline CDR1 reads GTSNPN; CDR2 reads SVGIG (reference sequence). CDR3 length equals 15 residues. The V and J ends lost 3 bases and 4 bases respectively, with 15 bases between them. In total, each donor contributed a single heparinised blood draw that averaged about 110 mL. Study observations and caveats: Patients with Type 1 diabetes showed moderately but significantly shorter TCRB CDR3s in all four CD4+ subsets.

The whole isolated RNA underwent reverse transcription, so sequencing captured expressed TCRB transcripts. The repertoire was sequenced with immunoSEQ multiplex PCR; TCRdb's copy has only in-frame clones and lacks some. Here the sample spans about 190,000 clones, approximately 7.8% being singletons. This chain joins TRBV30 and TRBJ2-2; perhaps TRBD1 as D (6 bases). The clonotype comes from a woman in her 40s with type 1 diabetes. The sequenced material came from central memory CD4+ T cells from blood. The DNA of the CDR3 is TGTGCCTGGAGAGCAGGGAACAGGGTCACCGGGGAGCTGTTTTTT. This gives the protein CAWRAGNRVTGELFF.